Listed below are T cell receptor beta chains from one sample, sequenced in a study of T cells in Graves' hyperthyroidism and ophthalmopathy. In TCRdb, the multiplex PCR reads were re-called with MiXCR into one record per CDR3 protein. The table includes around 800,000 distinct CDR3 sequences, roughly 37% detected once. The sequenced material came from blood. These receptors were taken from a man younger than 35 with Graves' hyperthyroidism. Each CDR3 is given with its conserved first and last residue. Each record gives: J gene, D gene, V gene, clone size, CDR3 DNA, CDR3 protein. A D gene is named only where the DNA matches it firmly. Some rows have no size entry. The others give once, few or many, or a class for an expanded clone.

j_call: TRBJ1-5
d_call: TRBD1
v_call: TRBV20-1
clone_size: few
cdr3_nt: TGCAGTGTCCTGAGTGGGGACAGTCTCAATCAGCCCCAGCATTTT
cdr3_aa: CSVLSGDSLNQPQHF

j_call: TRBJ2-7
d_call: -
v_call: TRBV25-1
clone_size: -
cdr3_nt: TGTGCCAGCAGTGATTGGGACGGGATCTACGAGCAGTACTTC
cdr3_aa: CASSDWDGIYEQYF

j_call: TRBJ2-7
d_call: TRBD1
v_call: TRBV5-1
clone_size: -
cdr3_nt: TGCGCCAGCAGCTTGACCACGGGACAGGGCTCTCTTCTGAGCTCCTACGAGCAGTACTTC
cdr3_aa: CASSLTTGQGSLLSSYEQYF

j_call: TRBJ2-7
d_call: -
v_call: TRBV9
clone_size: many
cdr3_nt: TGTGCCAGCAGCGCCACGGGTAGCTCCTACGAGCAGTACTTC
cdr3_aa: CASSATGSSYEQYF

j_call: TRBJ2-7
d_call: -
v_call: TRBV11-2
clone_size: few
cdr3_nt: TGTGCCAGCAGCCTAAGTTGGCCCGAGCAGTACTTC
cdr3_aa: CASSLSWPEQYF

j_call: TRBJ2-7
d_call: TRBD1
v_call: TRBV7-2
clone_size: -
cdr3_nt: TGTGCCAGCAGCTTAGGGACAGGGCGGAACGAGCAGTACTTC
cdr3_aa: CASSLGTGRNEQYF

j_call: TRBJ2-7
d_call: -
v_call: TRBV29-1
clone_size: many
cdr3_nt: TGCAGCGTTTCCCGGGGACCGGCAGTCTACGAGCAGTACTTC
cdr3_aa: CSVSRGPAVYEQYF

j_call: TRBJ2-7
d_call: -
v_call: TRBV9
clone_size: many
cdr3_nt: TGTGCCAGCGGACCGGGACTTACCTACGAGCAGTACTTC
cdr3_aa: CASGPGLTYEQYF

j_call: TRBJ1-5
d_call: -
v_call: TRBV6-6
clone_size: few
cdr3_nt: TGTGCCATCACATCAGAGGTTCCGTGGGATCAGCCCCAGCATTTT
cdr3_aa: CAITSEVPWDQPQHF

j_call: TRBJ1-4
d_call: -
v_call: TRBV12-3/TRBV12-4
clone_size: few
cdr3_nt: TGTGCCAGCAGTTTTCCTGGGATGCGTGAAAAACTGTTTTTT
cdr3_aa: CASSFPGMREKLFF

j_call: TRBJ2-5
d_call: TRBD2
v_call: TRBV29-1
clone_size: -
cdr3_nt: TGCAGCGTTGCCTCGGGAGGCTACGAGACCCAGTACTTC
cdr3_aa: CSVASGGYETQYF

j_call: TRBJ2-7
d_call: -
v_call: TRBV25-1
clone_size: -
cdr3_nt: TGTGCCAGCAGCCAAGGTCGGACCTATTTGATTCCCGAGCAGTACTTC
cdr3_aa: CASSQGRTYLIPEQYF

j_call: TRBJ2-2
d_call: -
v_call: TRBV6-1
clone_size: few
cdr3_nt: TGTGCCAGCAGTGAAGTTGGGTTATCGAACACCGGGGAGCTGTTTTTT
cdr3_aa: CASSEVGLSNTGELFF

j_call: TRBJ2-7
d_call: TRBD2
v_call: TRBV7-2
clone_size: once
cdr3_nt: TGTGCCAGCAGTTCTCAGACTAGCGAGACCTACGAGCAGTACTTC
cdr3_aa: CASSSQTSETYEQYF

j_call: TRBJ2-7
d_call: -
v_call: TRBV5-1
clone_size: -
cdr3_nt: TGCGCCAGCAGCCTAGGAGGGGTCGCCTACGAGCAGTACTTC
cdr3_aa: CASSLGGVAYEQYF

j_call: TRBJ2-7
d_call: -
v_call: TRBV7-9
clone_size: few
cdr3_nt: TGTGCCAGCAGCTTAGCAGTCGGATACCCTTCCTACGAGCAGTACTTC
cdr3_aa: CASSLAVGYPSYEQYF

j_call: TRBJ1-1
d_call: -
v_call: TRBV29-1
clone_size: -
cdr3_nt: TGCAGCTTGGCCCGGGGGGGCGAAGCTTTCTTT
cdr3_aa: CSLARGGEAFF

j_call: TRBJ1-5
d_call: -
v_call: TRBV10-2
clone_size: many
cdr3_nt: TGCGCCAGCAGTGACCACAGGAGGTTCAATCAGCCCCAGCATTTT
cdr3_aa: CASSDHRRFNQPQHF

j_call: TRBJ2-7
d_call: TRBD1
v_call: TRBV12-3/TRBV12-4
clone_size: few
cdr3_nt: TGTGCCAGCACCCGGACAGGCTCGGCCTACGAGCAGTACTTC
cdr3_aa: CASTRTGSAYEQYF

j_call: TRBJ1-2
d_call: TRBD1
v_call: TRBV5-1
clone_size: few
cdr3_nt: TGCGCCAGCAGCCCTGGACAGGCTTTCGGCTACACCTTC
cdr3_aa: CASSPGQAFGYTF

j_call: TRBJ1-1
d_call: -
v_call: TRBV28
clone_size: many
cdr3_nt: TGTGCCAGCAGTTTACATGGGGACGGCACTGAAGCTTTCTTT
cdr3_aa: CASSLHGDGTEAFF

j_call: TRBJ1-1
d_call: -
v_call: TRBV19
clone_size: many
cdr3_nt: TGTGCCAGTAGGGCCTTTTCGGAGACTGAAGCTTTCTTT
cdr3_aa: CASRAFSETEAFF

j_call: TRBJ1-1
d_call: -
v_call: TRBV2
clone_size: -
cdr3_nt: TGTGCCAGCAGTGACCGGGATAACACTGAAGCTTTCTTT
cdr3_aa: CASSDRDNTEAFF

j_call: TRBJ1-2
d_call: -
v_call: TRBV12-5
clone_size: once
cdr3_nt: TGTGCTAGTGGTTCGCCCGGGACCACCTATGGCTACACCTTC
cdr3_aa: CASGSPGTTYGYTF

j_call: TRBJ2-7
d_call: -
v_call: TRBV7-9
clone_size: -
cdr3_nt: TGTGCCAGCGTCTCAGGAGTCTGGGGAACCCCCTACGAGCAGTACTTC
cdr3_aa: CASVSGVWGTPYEQYF

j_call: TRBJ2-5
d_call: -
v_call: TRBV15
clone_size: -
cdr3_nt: TGTGCCACCAGCAGAGATCCCCAAGAGACCCAGTACTTC
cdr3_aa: CATSRDPQETQYF

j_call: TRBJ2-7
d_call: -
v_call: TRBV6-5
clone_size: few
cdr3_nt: TGTGCCAGCAGTTACGGTCCAGGTGTAGTCGAGCAGTACTTC
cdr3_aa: CASSYGPGVVEQYF

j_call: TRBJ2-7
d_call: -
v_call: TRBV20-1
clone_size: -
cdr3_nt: TGCAGTGTCGTCGCCAGACAGGTATCCTACGAGCAGTACTTC
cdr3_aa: CSVVARQVSYEQYF

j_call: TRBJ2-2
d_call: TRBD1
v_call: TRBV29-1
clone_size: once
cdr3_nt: TGCAGCGTTGGGGGCGGGACAGGGAATCCCGGGGAGCTGTTTTTT
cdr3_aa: CSVGGGTGNPGELFF

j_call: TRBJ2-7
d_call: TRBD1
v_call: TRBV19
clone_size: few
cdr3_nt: TGTGCCAGTAGTATTCGTCCCGGGACAGGGCCGTCCGAGCAGTACTTC
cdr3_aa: CASSIRPGTGPSEQYF

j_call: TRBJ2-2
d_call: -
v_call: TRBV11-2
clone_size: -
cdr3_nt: TGTGCCAGCAGCTCCCCCCGGATAGCCGGGGAGCTGTTTTTT
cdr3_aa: CASSSPRIAGELFF

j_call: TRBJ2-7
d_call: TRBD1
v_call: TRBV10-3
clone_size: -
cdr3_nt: TGTGCCATCAGTCAGGGGACAGGTGCCTACGAGCAGTACTTC
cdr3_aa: CAISQGTGAYEQYF

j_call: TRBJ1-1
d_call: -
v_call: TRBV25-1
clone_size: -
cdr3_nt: TGTGCCAGCAGTCTCCAAGGACTGATGAACACTGAAGCTTTCTTT
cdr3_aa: CASSLQGLMNTEAFF

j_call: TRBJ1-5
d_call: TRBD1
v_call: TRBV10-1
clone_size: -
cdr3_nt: TGTGCCAGCAGTCCTACGGGACAGGGGGCGAGTCAGCCCCAGCATTTT
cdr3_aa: CASSPTGQGASQPQHF

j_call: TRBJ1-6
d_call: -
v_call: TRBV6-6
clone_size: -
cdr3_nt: TGTGCCAGCAAAACCAGCACCAATTCACCCCTCCACTTT
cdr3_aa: CASKTSTNSPLHF

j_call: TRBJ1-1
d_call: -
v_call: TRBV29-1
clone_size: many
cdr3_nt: TGCAGCGTAGTTGCCACTGAAGCTTTCTTT
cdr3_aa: CSVVATEAFF

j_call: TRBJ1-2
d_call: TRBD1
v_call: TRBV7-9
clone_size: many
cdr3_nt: TGTGCCAGCAGCTTACCAACAGGGGATGGCTACACCTTC
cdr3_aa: CASSLPTGDGYTF

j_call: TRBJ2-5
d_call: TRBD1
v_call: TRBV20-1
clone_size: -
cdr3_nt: TGCAGTGCTAGACAGGGGGATGGTTCGGAGACCCAGTACTTC
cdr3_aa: CSARQGDGSETQYF

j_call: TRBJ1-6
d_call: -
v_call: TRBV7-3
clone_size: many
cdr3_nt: TGTGCCAGGGGGCAGAATTCACCCCTCCACTTT
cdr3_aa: CARGQNSPLHF

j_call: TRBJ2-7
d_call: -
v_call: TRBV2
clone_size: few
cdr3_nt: TGTGCCAGCAGTGGAGGCCACAATGAGCAGTACTTC
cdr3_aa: CASSGGHNEQYF

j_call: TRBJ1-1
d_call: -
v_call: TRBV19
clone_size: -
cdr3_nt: TGTGCCAGTGGGGCGGGAACTGAAGCTTTCTTT
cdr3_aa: CASGAGTEAFF

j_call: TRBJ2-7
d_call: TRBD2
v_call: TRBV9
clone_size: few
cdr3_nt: TGTGCCAGCAGCTTAGCGGGGGGGACTCACGAGCAGTACTTC
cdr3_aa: CASSLAGGTHEQYF

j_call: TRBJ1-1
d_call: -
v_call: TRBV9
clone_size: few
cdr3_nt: TGTGCCAGCAGCGCGCTCCAAAAACCTGGGGCTGAAGCTTTCTTT
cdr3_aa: CASSALQKPGAEAFF

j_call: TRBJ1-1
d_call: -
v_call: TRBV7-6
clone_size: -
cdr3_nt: TGTGCCAGCAGACCGGAGGGAAACACTGAAGCTTTCTTT
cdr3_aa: CASRPEGNTEAFF

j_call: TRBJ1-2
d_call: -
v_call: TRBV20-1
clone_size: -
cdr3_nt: TGCAGTGCTAGCGGGGAAGTAAGCTATGGCTACACCTTC
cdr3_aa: CSASGEVSYGYTF

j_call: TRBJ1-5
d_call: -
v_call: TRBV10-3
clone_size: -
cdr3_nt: TGTGCCATCACCCGGGACGGGGACAATCAGCCCCAGCATTTT
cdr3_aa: CAITRDGDNQPQHF

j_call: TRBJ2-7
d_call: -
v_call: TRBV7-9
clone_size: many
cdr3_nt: TGTGCCAGCAGCTTCGGGAGCGACACCTACGAGCAGTACTTC
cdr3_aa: CASSFGSDTYEQYF

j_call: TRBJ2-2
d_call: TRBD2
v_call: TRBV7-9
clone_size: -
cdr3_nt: TGTGCCAGCAGCCGCGGGGGGGCGAGCACCGGGGAGCTGTTTTTT
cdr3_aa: CASSRGGASTGELFF

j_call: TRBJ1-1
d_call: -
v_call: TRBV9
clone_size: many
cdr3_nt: TGTGCCAGCAGCCCCAACAGGGTTGGCACTGAAGCTTTCTTT
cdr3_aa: CASSPNRVGTEAFF

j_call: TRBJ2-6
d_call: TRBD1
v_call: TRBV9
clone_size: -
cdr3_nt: TGTGCCAGCAGCGCGGAAGACAGGGGGCCGTCTGGGGCCAACGTCCTGACTTTC
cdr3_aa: CASSAEDRGPSGANVLTF

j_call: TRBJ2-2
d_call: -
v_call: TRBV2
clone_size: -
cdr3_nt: TGTGCCAGCAGTGACCCCAACACGGCCGGGGAGCTGTTTTTT
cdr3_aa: CASSDPNTAGELFF

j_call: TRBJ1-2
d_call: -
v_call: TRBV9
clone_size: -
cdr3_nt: TGTGCCAGCAGCGTAGAGGAGGGGAACTATGGCTACACCTTC
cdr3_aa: CASSVEEGNYGYTF

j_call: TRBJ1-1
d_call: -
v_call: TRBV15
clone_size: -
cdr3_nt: TGTGCCACCGTCTCGTTTGACACTGAAGCTTTCTTT
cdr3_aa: CATVSFDTEAFF

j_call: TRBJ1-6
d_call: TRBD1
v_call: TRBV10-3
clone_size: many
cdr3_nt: TGTGCCATCAGTGAGGGGGACAGCTATAATTCACCCCTCCACTTT
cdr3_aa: CAISEGDSYNSPLHF

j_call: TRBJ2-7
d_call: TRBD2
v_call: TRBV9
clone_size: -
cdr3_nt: TGTGCCAGCAGCGCAACCAGGACTAGCGGAGCATACGAGCAGTACTTC
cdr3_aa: CASSATRTSGAYEQYF

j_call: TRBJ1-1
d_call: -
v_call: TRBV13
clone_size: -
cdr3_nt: TGTGCCACCAACCCGTTAGCGGGAGGGAACACTGAAGCTTTCTTT
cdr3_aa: CATNPLAGGNTEAFF

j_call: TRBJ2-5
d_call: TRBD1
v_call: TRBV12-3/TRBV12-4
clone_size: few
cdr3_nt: TGTGCCAGCAGTCCCTGGACAGGGGAGGGGGAGACCCAGTACTTC
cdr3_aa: CASSPWTGEGETQYF